One and the same sample provided the 4 T cell receptor beta chains below, sequenced in a study of blood T cell repertoires in COVID-19. Sequencing was performed with immunoSEQ multiplex PCR; in TCRdb, only in-frame clones are kept and a portion is missing. The sample lists approximately 240,000 clones; 88% were seen once. Sequencing was carried out using peripheral blood. The receptors derive from a woman between 40 and 55 years old who had recovered from COVID-19.

This chain uses TRBV28 with TRBJ1-5; TRBD1 matches at 8 bases. CDR1 is MDHEN, CDR2 SYDVKM, per germline. The V gene end was trimmed by 5 bases and the J gene end by 5 bases; junction bases not matched to a gene: 11. The CDR3 covers 16 residues. The CDR3 reads CASSNPPGQVDQPQHF. CDR3 DNA: TGTGCCAGCAGTAATCCTCCGGGACAGGTGGATCAGCCCCAGCATTTT.

The chain joins TRBV6-5 to TRBJ2-7; D is perhaps TRBD1 (6 bases). The V and J ends lost 5 bases and 2 bases respectively, with 13 bases between them. Per the germline V gene, CDR1 is MNHEY and CDR2 is SVGAGI. This CDR3 spans 14 amino acids. CDR3: CASSTQGGAYEQYF. In nucleotides, the CDR3 is TGTGCCAGCAGTACACAGGGTGGGGCCTACGAGCAGTACTTC.

The chain is built from TRBV6-5 and TRBJ1-3; the D gene is possibly TRBD1 (6 bases). The CDR3 extends over 15 amino acids. The germline CDR1 and CDR2 sequences are MNHEY and SVGAGI. V lost 6 bases, J lost 0 bases, and 12 bases lay in between. The CDR3 spells CASRLGAFSGNTIYF. CDR3 bases: TGTGCCAGCAGGCTGGGGGCCTTCTCTGGAAACACCATATATTTT.

The V and J genes are TRBV7-9 and TRBJ1-5, with 7 positions matching TRBD1. The V gene end was trimmed by 5 bases and the J gene end by 3 bases; junction bases not matched to a gene: 7. CDR3 size: 15 residues. Germline V gene sequence: CDR1 SEHNR, CDR2 FQNEAQ (reference sequence). In DNA, the CDR3 is TGTGCCAGCAGCCTGTCAGGGGGTAACAATCAGCCCCAGCATTTT. Its protein is CASSLSGGNNQPQHF.